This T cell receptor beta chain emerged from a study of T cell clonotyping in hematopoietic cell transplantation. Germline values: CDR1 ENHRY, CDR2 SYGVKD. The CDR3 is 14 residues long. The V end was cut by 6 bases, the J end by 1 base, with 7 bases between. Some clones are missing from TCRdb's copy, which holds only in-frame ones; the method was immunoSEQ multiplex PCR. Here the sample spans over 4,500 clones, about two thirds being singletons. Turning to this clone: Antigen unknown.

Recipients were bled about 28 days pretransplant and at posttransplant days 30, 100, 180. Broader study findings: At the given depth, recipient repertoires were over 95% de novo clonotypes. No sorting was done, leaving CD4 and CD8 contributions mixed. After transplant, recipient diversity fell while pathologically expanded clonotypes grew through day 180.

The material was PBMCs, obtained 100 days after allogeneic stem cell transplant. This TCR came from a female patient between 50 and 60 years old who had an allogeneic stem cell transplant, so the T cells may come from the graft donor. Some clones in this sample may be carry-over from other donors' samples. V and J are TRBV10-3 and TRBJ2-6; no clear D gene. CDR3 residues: CAIRRESGANVLTF. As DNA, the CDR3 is TGTGCCATCAGAAGAGAGTCTGGGGCCAACGTCCTGACTTTC.